This entry lists 27 T cell receptor beta chains sequenced from one sample in a study of OX40 agonist ivuxolimab in advanced cancers. Profiled with immunoSEQ multiplex PCR; TCRdb holds only in-frame clones, not every one. The sample has 69,000 or so clones; approximately 87% are singletons. The specimen comprised CD4+ or CD8+ T cells sorted from blood, sampled in a trial of the OX40 agonist ivuxolimab. The receptors stem from an adult with an advanced solid tumor such as melanoma, head and neck, liver or kidney cancer.

V and J are TRBV5-4 and TRBJ1-1; D remains unclear. Trimming removed 0 bases at V and 1 base at J, with 4 bases between. There are 13 residues in the CDR3. Germline CDR1 and CDR2: SGHNT and YYREEE (reference sequence). The CDR3 DNA reads as TGTGCCAGCAGCTTGGCAGGGAACACTGAAGCTTTCTTT. Translated, it gives CASSLAGNTEAFF.

The chain couples TRBV5-1 to TRBJ1-1, with TRBD1 matching over 8 bases. From germline, CDR1 is SGHRS and CDR2 YFSETQ. The CDR3 loop spans 15 amino acids. Germline trimming cut 4 bases from V and 7 bases from J; bases unmatched to any gene: 12. This CDR3 reads CASSPAPGGSVEAFF. For the CDR3, the DNA is TGCGCCAGCAGCCCGGCGCCAGGGGGCTCAGTTGAAGCTTTCTTT.

CDR3 region: CASSSSPTVSGANVLTF. CDR3 nucleotides: TGCGCCAGCAGCTCCTCCCCGACAGTTTCAGGGGCCAACGTCCTGACTTTC. This chain links TRBV5-1 with TRBJ2-6; possibly TRBD1 for D (5 bases). The V end was cut by 3 bases, the J end by 4 bases, with 17 bases between. Germline CDR1 SGHRS, CDR2 YFSETQ. The CDR3 is 17 residues long. The full variable domain, in which reference TRBV5-1 and TRBJ2-6 provide the parts outside the CDR3, is KAGVTQTPRYLIKTRGQQVTLSCSPISGHRSVSWYQQTPGQGLQFLFEYFSETQRNKGNFPGRFSGRQFSNSRSEMNVSTLELGDSALYLCASSSSPTVSGANVLTFGAGSRLTVL.

This clone was picked up a small number of times. The CDR3 here is CASSVGPFMNTEAFF. CDR3 bases: TGTGCCAGCAGCGTAGGCCCGTTCATGAACACTGAAGCTTTCTTT. The V gene is TRBV9, the J gene TRBJ1-1; D unclear. Germline CDR1 SGDLS, CDR2 YYNGEE. This CDR3 has 15 residues. Trimming cost V 0 bases and J 0 bases, with 9 bases left between them.

This chain connects TRBV15 to TRBJ2-7; D is uncertain. The CDR3 sequence is 15 residues long. Trimming took off 1 base at V and 0 bases at J, with 10 bases between the two ends. Germline CDR1 LNHNV, CDR2 YYDKDF (reference sequence). For the CDR3, the DNA is TGTGCCACCAGCAGAGGGTCGGCGGACTCCTACGAGCAGTACTTC. It specifies CATSRGSADSYEQYF.

The CDR3 loop is CASSRGLAVYNEQFF. CDR3 in DNA: TGCGCCAGCAGCAGGGGACTAGCGGTATACAATGAGCAGTTCTTC. The chain recombines TRBV5-1 with TRBJ2-1, with 11 bases that match TRBD2. This CDR3 spans 15 amino acids. With V trimmed by 4 bases and J by 4 bases, 4 bases remained unmatched. Per the germline V gene, CDR1 is SGHRS and CDR2 is YFSETQ.

The genes are TRBV7-2 and TRBJ2-1, with TRBD1 matching 7 bases. The trim removed 2 bases at V and 2 bases at J, leaving 3 bases unmatched. This CDR3 has 15 amino acids. Germline CDR1 SGHTA, CDR2 FQGNSA. The CDR3 reads CASSLQGQTYNEQFF. In DNA, the CDR3 is TGTGCCAGCAGCTTACAGGGACAGACCTACAATGAGCAGTTCTTC.

The rearrangement links TRBV5-4 to TRBJ1-2, with D maybe TRBD1 (5 bases). V was shortened by 6 bases and J by 1 base, with 19 bases between the two germline ends. In germline, CDR1 is SGHNT, CDR2 YYREEE (reference sequence). This CDR3 region has 16 residues. The CDR3 spells CASTLDGPGLNYGYTF. The CDR3 coding sequence is TGTGCCAGCACCCTGGACGGGCCAGGGCTTAACTATGGCTACACCTTC. Looking up the rest from reference TRBV5-4 and TRBJ1-2 gives the full variable domain: ETGVTQSPTHLIKTRGQQVTLRCSSQSGHNTVSWYQQALGQGPQFIFQYYREEENGRGNFPPRFSGLQFPNYSSELNVNALELDDSALYLCASTLDGPGLNYGYTFGSGTRLTVV.

The genes are TRBV7-8 and TRBJ1-1; D uncertain. The V end was cut by 3 bases, the J end by 5 bases, with 4 bases between. The CDR3 length is 11 residues. Germline loops: CDR1 SGHVS, CDR2 FQNEAQ. This chain's CDR3 is CASSFGTEAFF. As DNA, the CDR3 is TGTGCCAGCAGCTTTGGGACTGAAGCTTTCTTT.

This sequence joins TRBV18 and TRBJ1-4, with D unclear. The CDR3 spans 13 residues. The V gene lost 2 bases and the J gene lost 6 bases, with 7 bases spanning the gap. Germline V gene data show CDR1 as KGHSH and CDR2 as LQKENI. The CDR3 reads CASSPDGYEKLFF. The CDR3, as DNA: TGTGCCAGCTCACCAGACGGGTATGAAAAACTGTTTTTT.

The chain recombines TRBV7-8 with TRBJ1-1; D perhaps matches TRBD1 (6 bases). Germline loops: CDR1 SGHVS, CDR2 FQNEAQ. The CDR3 is made up of 14 amino acids. The V end was cut by 8 bases, the J end by 0 bases, with 13 bases between. As DNA, the CDR3 is TGTGCCAGCTTAGAGGGACACTTGAACACTGAAGCTTTCTTT. As protein: CASLEGHLNTEAFF.

The gene calls are TRBV10-2 and TRBJ1-1; D unclear. Trimming removed 6 bases at V and 0 bases at J, with 11 bases between. CDR3 length: 14 amino acids. The germline CDR1 and CDR2 sequences are WSHSY and SAAADI. The CDR3: CASRRDFLNTEAFF. CDR3 bases: TGCGCCAGCAGAAGGGATTTCTTGAACACTGAAGCTTTCTTT.

This chain uses TRBV7-9 with TRBJ2-2, with a weak D call TRBD1 (5 bases). Trimming removed 1 base at V and 3 bases at J, with 15 bases between. Per germline, CDR1 SEHNR and CDR2 FQNEAQ (reference sequence). The CDR3 contains 17 residues. The CDR3 protein is CASSLVAGLYHTGELFF. Written as DNA, the CDR3 is TGTGCCAGCAGCTTAGTGGCAGGGCTATATCACACCGGGGAGCTGTTTTTT.

The rearrangement links TRBV13 to TRBJ2-1; maybe TRBD2 (6 bases). Trimming stripped 5 bases from V and 8 bases from J, with 13 bases between. From germline, CDR1 is PRHDT and CDR2 FYEKMQ (reference sequence). This CDR3 is 13 amino acids long. The CDR3 loop is CASSRLGVYEQFF. The DNA of the CDR3 is TGTGCCAGCAGCAGACTAGGAGTCTATGAGCAGTTCTTC.

The chain joins TRBV6-1 to TRBJ1-1; D might be TRBD1 (6 bases). The CDR3 sequence is 14 residues long. Germline loops: CDR1 MNHNS, CDR2 SASEGT. V was cut by 5 bases and J by 7 bases, with 17 bases left in between. CDR3 residues: CASSRRSGAYEAFF. In DNA, the CDR3 is TGTGCCAGCAGTCGAAGATCGGGGGCCTATGAAGCTTTCTTT.

The genes are TRBV5-1 and TRBJ1-5, with D possibly TRBD1 on 6 matching bases. The V and J ends lost 3 bases and 1 base respectively, with 11 bases between them. This CDR3 has 15 residues. Germline CDR1 SGHRS, CDR2 YFSETQ. The CDR3 region is CASSSTGMSNQPQHF. The CDR3 coding sequence is TGCGCCAGCAGCTCAACAGGGATGAGCAATCAGCCCCAGCATTTT.

The chain couples TRBV7-2 to TRBJ2-1; D might be TRBD2 (5 bases). Germline V lookup: CDR1 SGHTA, CDR2 FQGNSA. The V and J ends lost 5 bases and 5 bases respectively, with 19 bases between them. This CDR3 region has 16 residues. The CDR3 bases are TGTGCCAGCAGCCAGGCGCCGCGGGCGGAGAACAATGAGCAGTTCTTC. The encoded protein is CASSQAPRAENNEQFF.

This rearrangement joins TRBV11-1 to TRBJ2-7, with 9 bases lining up with TRBD1. The V gene end was trimmed by 1 base and the J gene end by 4 bases; junction bases not matched to a gene: 2. The CDR3 is made up of 14 amino acids. In germline, CDR1 is SGHAT, CDR2 FQDESV (reference sequence). CDR3 sequence (DNA): TGTGCCAGCAGCTTAGACAGGGGGCCGTACGAGCAGTACTTC. This codes for CASSLDRGPYEQYF.

The J gene is TRBJ2-3, the V gene TRBV6-1, with D hard to call. This CDR3 has 13 residues. V lost 1 base, J lost 8 bases, and 10 bases lay in between. Germline V CDR1 and CDR2: MNHNS, SASEGT. The CDR3 DNA is TGTGCCAGCAGTGAAGTTACAATAGGTACGCAGTATTTT. Protein sequence: CASSEVTIGTQYF.

The chain couples TRBV7-2 to TRBJ1-1, with D unclear. Deletions cut 0 bases from V and 6 bases from J, with 8 bases between. Per germline, CDR1 SGHTA and CDR2 FQGNSA. CDR3 length equals 13 residues. Here the CDR3 reads CASSLAGVAEAFF. The CDR3 nucleotides read TGTGCCAGCAGCTTAGCGGGAGTCGCTGAAGCTTTCTTT.

J is TRBJ1-5 and V is TRBV4-1; a weak D match, TRBD1 (5 bases). CDR3 length: 17 residues. Germline CDR1 and CDR2: MGHRA and YSYEKL. Deletions cut 4 bases from V and 1 base from J, with 17 bases between. The CDR3 nucleotides are TGCGCCAGCAGCCTGGGGGGGTCCCTCCGAAGCAATCAGCCCCAGCATTTT. It codes for CASSLGGSLRSNQPQHF.

V usage is TRBV7-8 and J usage is TRBJ2-5, with TRBD1 identical over 9 bases. Germline trimming cut 4 bases from V and 1 base from J; bases unmatched to any gene: 7. Looked up from germline, CDR1 is SGHVS and CDR2 is FQNEAQ. CDR3 length: 16 amino acids. CDR3 DNA sequence: TGTGCCAGCAGCTCATTATACAGGGGGCCCCAAGAGACCCAGTACTTC. It codes for CASSSLYRGPQETQYF. The full variable domain, in which reference TRBV7-8 and TRBJ2-5 provide the parts outside the CDR3, is GAGVSQSPRYKVAKRGQDVALRCDPISGHVSLFWYQQALGQGPEFLTYFQNEAQLDKSGLPSDRFFAERPEGSVSTLKIQRTQQEDSAVYLCASSSLYRGPQETQYFGPGTRLLVL.

The chain couples TRBV27 to TRBJ1-1; no clear D. CDR3 size: 14 residues. Germline assignment: CDR1 MNHEY and CDR2 SMNVEV (reference sequence). The V and J ends lost 2 bases and 0 bases respectively, with 7 bases between them. CDR3 nucleotide sequence: TGTGCCAGCAGTTTAAAGTACGTGAACACTGAAGCTTTCTTT. Protein product: CASSLKYVNTEAFF.

The chain joins TRBV11-2 to TRBJ2-7; unclear D gene. V lost 2 bases and J 2 bases, leaving 10 bases between the germline ends. The CDR3 has 14 residues. Germline-derived CDR1 and CDR2 are SGHAT and FQNNGV. CDR3 loop: CASSLFWNAYEQYF. In DNA form, the CDR3 reads TGTGCCAGCAGCTTATTCTGGAATGCCTACGAGCAGTACTTC.

The CDR3 nucleotides are TGTGCCAGCAGCTCCCATGGACGGCTGAACACTGAAGCTTTCTTT. This gives the protein CASSSHGRLNTEAFF. The J gene is TRBJ1-1, the V gene TRBV28; D is undetermined. The ends were cut back, 6 bases at V and 0 bases at J, with 14 bases in the middle. Germline CDR1 and CDR2: MDHEN and SYDVKM. The length of the CDR3 is 15 residues.

This chain joins TRBV11-3 and TRBJ2-3, with TRBD1 matching 7 bases. V gave up 3 bases and J gave up 1 base; unmatched junction bases: 4. Germline assignment: CDR1 SGHNT and CDR2 YENEEA. The CDR3 runs to 15 residues. The CDR3 DNA sequence: TGTGCCAGCAGCTTTAGACAGGGCGGCACAGATACGCAGTATTTT. This gives the protein CASSFRQGGTDTQYF.

The chain has TRBV5-5 and TRBJ2-5; D remains unclear. Germline V gene data show CDR1 as SGHKS and CDR2 as YYEKEE (reference sequence). Trimming shortened V by 0 bases and J by 1 base, and 7 bases separated the two germline ends. The length of the CDR3 is 14 residues. As DNA, the CDR3 is TGTGCCAGCAGCTTGGGTCCGATCCAAGAGACCCAGTACTTC. It encodes CASSLGPIQETQYF.